This T cell receptor (beta chain) appears in the sequencing data of a study of cytotoxic CD8 clonotypes in ibrutinib-treated CLL. Deep sequencing aimed at 1 in 200,000 to 1 in 1 million T cells' resolution. This table comes from immunoSEQ multiplex PCR, and its TCRdb copy is limited to in-frame clones, with some not included. The table has some 29,000 clones, around three quarters seen once. For TCR beta libraries, approximately 2 micrograms of genomic DNA were obtained from cryopreserved PBMCs. CDR3 length equals 14 residues. The germline V gene has CDR1 MDHEN and CDR2 SYDVKM. Trimming took 7 bases from V and 1 from J; bases not matched to a gene: 5. As regards this clone: The antigen is unknown.

The study's findings and limits: The study found clonality rose at ibrutinib response, then fell toward baseline at progression.

The clonotype comes from a human donor with chronic lymphocytic leukemia. The rearrangement uses TRBV28 and TRBJ2-7; 9 bases align to TRBD2. The starting material was PBMCs, obtained after 24 months of ibrutinib treatment. The CDR3 sequence: CASTLSGGSYEQYF. The CDR3, as DNA: TGTGCCAGCACCCTCAGCGGGGGGTCCTACGAGCAGTACTTC.